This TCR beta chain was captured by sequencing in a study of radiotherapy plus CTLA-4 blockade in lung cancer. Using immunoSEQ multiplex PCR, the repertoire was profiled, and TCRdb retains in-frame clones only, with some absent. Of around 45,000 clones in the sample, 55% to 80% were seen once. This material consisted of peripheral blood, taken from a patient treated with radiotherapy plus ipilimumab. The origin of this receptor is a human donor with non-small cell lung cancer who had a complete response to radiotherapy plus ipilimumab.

The CDR3 DNA is TGTGCCAGCAGTTTACAAGGGGGCTCTTGGCCCCAGCATTTT. Amino acid sequence: CASSLQGGSWPQHF. V and J are TRBV28 and TRBJ1-5; 7 bases line up with TRBD1. The CDR3 runs 14 residues. The germline V gene has CDR1 MDHEN and CDR2 SYDVKM. V was clipped by 2 bases and J by 9 bases; unmatched bases: 7.